The 13 T cell receptor beta chains presented below share a single source sample, sequenced in a study of blood T cell repertoires in COVID-19. Libraries were prepared by immunoSEQ multiplex PCR; TCRdb keeps only in-frame clonotypes and omits some of them. The sample lists under 70,000 clones, around four fifths occurring once. The sequenced material came from peripheral blood. These receptor sequences come from a human donor in a cohort sampled during active COVID-19.

V gene TRBV19 combines with J gene TRBJ2-5; 11 bases fit TRBD2. CDR1 and CDR2 (germline): LNHDA, SQIVND (reference sequence). The CDR3 runs to 17 residues. With 10 bases clipped from V and 5 bases from J, the junction kept 18 bases outside the gene matches. CDR3 in amino acids: CATSPGLTSGIRETQYF. CDR3 bases: TGTGCCACCTCCCCAGGCCTGACTAGCGGGATTAGGGAGACCCAGTACTTC.

The V call is TRBV7-9, the J call TRBJ1-5, with D unclear. CDR1 is SEHNR, CDR2 FQNEAQ, per germline (reference sequence). The CDR3 loop spans 12 amino acids. Trimming left V 5 bases short and J 5 bases short, with 7 bases between. The CDR3 DNA follows: TGTGCCAGCAGCCCTTATGATCAGCCCCAGCATTTT. Translation gives CASSPYDQPQHF.

The rearrangement uses TRBV6-5 and TRBJ2-7, with 7 bases identical to TRBD2. This CDR3 contains 14 residues. With 4 bases clipped from V and 7 bases from J, the junction kept 10 bases outside the gene matches. The germline V gene has CDR1 MNHEY and CDR2 SVGAGI. CDR3 coding DNA: TGTGCCAGCAGTTTTCGACTAGCCGAGGGTGAGCAGTACTTC. The encoded protein is CASSFRLAEGEQYF.

This chain uses TRBV29-1 with TRBJ1-1; D unresolved. CDR3 length: 14 residues. Trimming pared 1 base from V and 1 base from J, leaving 10 bases between. The germline gives CDR1 SQVTM, CDR2 ANQGSEA. The CDR3 is CSVEVSVTNTEAFF. The CDR3 nucleotides are TGCAGCGTTGAAGTCTCAGTTACGAACACTGAAGCTTTCTTT.

This clone was found many times. This chain joins TRBV28 and TRBJ1-6; D remains ambiguous. The CDR3 spans 12 residues. With 8 bases removed from V and 10 bases from J, the gap between germline ends came to 12 bases. CDR1 is MDHEN, CDR2 SYDVKM, per germline. CDR3 sequence (DNA): TGTGCCAGCGGTAATGGAGACTCACCCCTCCACTTT. Residues: CASGNGDSPLHF.

The chain combines TRBV2 with TRBJ1-4, with 7 bases aligning to TRBD1. J lost 0 bases, V lost 6 bases, and 7 bases had no gene match. The CDR3 extends over 16 amino acids. Germline V CDR1 and CDR2: SNHLY, FYNNEI. This chain's CDR3 is CASSRGTVATNEKLFF. CDR3 sequence (DNA): TGTGCCAGCAGCAGGGGGACGGTCGCAACTAATGAAAAACTGTTTTTT.

The rearrangement uses TRBV10-3 and TRBJ2-7; the match to TRBD1 covers 8 bases. CDR3 length equals 15 residues. V trimming: 3 bases; J trimming: 5 bases; junction bases outside the gene matches: 9. Germline V gene data show CDR1 as ENHRY and CDR2 as SYGVKD. The CDR3 nucleotides are TGTGCCATCAGTGACCACTCGACAGGGGCGGACGAGCAGTACTTC. Translated: CAISDHSTGADEQYF.

V is TRBV3-1 (or the pseudogene TRBV3-2) and J is TRBJ1-6; TRBD1 matches 8 bases. The CDR3 extends over 15 amino acids. The V gene end was trimmed by 3 bases and the J gene end by 7 bases; junction bases not matched to a gene: 5. Germline V lookup: CDR1 LGHDT, CDR2 YNNKEL (reference sequence). The CDR3 is CASSHGTGTNSPLHF. CDR3 nucleotides: TGTGCCAGCAGCCACGGGACAGGCACGAATTCACCCCTCCACTTT.

The rearrangement uses TRBV7-3 and TRBJ2-1; 11 bases match TRBD2. The trim removed 5 bases at V and 3 bases at J, leaving 3 bases unmatched. The CDR3 consists of 15 residues. Germline lookup yields CDR1 SGHTA and CDR2 FQGTGA. The CDR3 loop is CASSPGLAGYNEQFF. The CDR3, as DNA: TGTGCCAGCAGCCCAGGACTAGCGGGCTACAATGAGCAGTTCTTC.

In nucleotides, the CDR3 is TGCGCCAGCAGTGAGTCGAGACAGATCAATTCACCCCTCCACTTT. Protein sequence: CASSESRQINSPLHF. V is TRBV10-1 and J is TRBJ1-6, with D possibly matching TRBD1 (5 bases). The germline V and J ends were trimmed by 0 bases and 7 bases, with 10 bases remaining between them. CDR1 is WNHNN and CDR2 is SYGVQD in the germline V gene (reference sequence). This CDR3 has 15 residues.

The chain links TRBV7-6 to TRBJ2-1; TRBD2 is a possible D gene (6 bases). V dropped 5 bases and J dropped 3 bases, with 14 bases sitting between them. The CDR3 has 15 residues. In germline, CDR1 is SGHVS, CDR2 FNYEAQ. This CDR3 is CASSGSGGLYNEQFF. CDR3 DNA sequence: TGTGCCAGCAGCGGGAGTGGAGGGCTCTACAATGAGCAGTTCTTC.

The V gene is TRBV28, the J gene TRBJ2-2; TRBD1 matches at 8 bases. This CDR3 is 16 amino acids long. V lost 6 bases and J lost 4; bases outside the gene matches: 10. Looked up from germline, CDR1 is MDHEN and CDR2 is SYDVKM. The CDR3 DNA reads TGTGCCAGCAGACGGACAGGGTCTGGGTCCACCGGGGAGCTGTTTTTT. Protein: CASRRTGSGSTGELFF.

The count of this clone is one. V and J are TRBV5-1 and TRBJ2-7; a possible D gene is TRBD2 (6 bases). The germline gives CDR1 SGHRS, CDR2 YFSETQ. The CDR3 covers 15 residues. Trimming pared 2 bases from V and 3 bases from J, leaving 15 bases between. Here the CDR3 reads CASSLLPGGDYEQYF. The CDR3 DNA sequence: TGCGCCAGCAGCTTACTCCCAGGAGGGGACTACGAGCAGTACTTC. The full variable domain, its missing parts supplied by reference TRBV5-1 and TRBJ2-7, is KAGVTQTPRYLIKTRGQQVTLSCSPISGHRSVSWYQQTPGQGLQFLFEYFSETQRNKGNFPGRFSGRQFSNSRSEMNVSTLELGDSALYLCASSLLPGGDYEQYFGPGTRLTVT.